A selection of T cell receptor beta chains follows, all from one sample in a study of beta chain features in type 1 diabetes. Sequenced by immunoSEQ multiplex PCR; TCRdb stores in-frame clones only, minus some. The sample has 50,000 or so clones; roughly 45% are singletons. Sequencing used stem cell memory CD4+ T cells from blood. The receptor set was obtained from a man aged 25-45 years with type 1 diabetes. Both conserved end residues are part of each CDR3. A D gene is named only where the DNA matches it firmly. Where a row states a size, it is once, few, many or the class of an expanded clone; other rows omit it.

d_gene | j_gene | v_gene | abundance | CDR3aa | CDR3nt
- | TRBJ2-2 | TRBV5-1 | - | CASRLTMRTGELFF | TGCGCCAGCAGGCTGACAATGAGAACCGGGGAGCTGTTTTTT
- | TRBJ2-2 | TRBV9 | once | CASSLNSGQATGELFF | TGTGCCAGCAGCCTCAACTCGGGACAAGCCACCGGGGAGCTGTTTTTT
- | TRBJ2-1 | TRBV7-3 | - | CASSLIPSHNNEQFF | TGTGCCAGCAGCTTAATTCCCTCACATAACAATGAGCAGTTCTTC
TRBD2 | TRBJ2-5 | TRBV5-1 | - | CASSNALYGGSGETQYF | TGCGCCAGCAGTAACGCGTTGTACGGCGGGAGTGGCGAGACCCAGTACTTC
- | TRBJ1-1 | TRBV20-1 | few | CSARRDTEAFF | TGCAGTGCTAGGAGGGACACTGAAGCTTTCTTT
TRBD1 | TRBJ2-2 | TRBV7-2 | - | CASSVRQGARIRTGELFF | TGTGCCAGCAGCGTTCGACAGGGGGCGCGCATAAGGACCGGGGAGCTGTTTTTT
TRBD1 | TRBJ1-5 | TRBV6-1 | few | CASSGGQGNQPQHF | TGTGCCAGCTCAGGGGGACAGGGAAATCAGCCCCAGCATTTT
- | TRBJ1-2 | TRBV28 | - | CASQRQWSGYTF | TGTGCCAGCCAAAGACAGTGGAGCGGCTACACCTTC
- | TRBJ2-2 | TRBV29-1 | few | CSVGGANTGELFF | TGCAGCGTTGGGGGCGCGAACACCGGGGAGCTGTTTTTT
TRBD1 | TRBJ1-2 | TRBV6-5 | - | CASSLQGAGGYTF | TGTGCCAGCAGTCTACAGGGGGCGGGGGGCTACACCTTC
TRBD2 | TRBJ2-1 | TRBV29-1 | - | CSVSTSGGLKQFF | TGCAGCGTCTCCACTAGCGGGGGGTTAAAGCAGTTCTTC
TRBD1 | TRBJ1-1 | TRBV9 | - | CASSPRQGMVTEAFF | TGTGCCAGCAGCCCTCGACAGGGAATGGTCACTGAAGCTTTCTTT
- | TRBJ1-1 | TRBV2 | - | CASSADSGTEAFF | TGTGCCAGCAGTGCCGACTCGGGGACTGAAGCTTTCTTT
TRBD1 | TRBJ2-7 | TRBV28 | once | CASRQGLSEQYF | TGTGCCAGCCGACAGGGCTTAAGCGAGCAGTACTTC
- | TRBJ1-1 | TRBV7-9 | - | CASSLRDTEAFF | TGTGCCAGCAGCTTACGTGACACTGAAGCTTTCTTT
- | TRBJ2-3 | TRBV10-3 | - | CAISGSSTDTQYF | TGTGCCATCAGTGGTTCTAGCACAGATACGCAGTATTTT
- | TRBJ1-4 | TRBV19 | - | CASRGGYGHEKLFF | TGTGCCAGTAGAGGGGGTTACGGACATGAAAAACTGTTTTTT
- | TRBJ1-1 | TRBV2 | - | CAEGPEWTEAFF | TGTGCCGAGGGTCCGGAGTGGACTGAAGCTTTCTTT
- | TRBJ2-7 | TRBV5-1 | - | CASSLRTTYEQYF | TGCGCCAGCAGCTTGAGAACTACCTACGAGCAGTACTTC
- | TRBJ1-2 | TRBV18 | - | CASSPFERNYGYTF | TGTGCCAGCTCACCATTCGAACGGAACTATGGCTACACCTTC
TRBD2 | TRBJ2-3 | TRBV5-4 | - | CASSLGLAGVTDTQYF | TGTGCCAGCAGCTTGGGGCTAGCGGGAGTAACAGATACGCAGTATTTT
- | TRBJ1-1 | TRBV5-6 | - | CASSLKGMNTEAFF | TGTGCCAGCAGCTTGAAGGGGATGAACACTGAAGCTTTCTTT
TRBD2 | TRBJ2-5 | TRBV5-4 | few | CASSFSGTRETQYF | TGTGCCAGCAGCTTTTCCGGGACTAGGGAGACCCAGTACTTC
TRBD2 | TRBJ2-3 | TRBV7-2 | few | CASSAGTSGIPDTQYF | TGTGCCAGCAGCGCCGGGACTAGCGGAATACCAGATACGCAGTATTTT
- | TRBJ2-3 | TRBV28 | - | CASRSQGSDTQYF | TGTGCCAGCAGATCACAGGGTTCAGATACGCAGTATTTT
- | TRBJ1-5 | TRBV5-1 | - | CASSLEAGNQPQHF | TGCGCCAGCAGCTTGGAGGCGGGGAATCAGCCCCAGCATTTT
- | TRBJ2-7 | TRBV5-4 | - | CASSLQGTYEQYF | TGTGCCAGCAGTTTGCAGGGGACCTACGAGCAGTACTTC
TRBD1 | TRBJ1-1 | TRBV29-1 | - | CSAQSRQGVTNTEAFF | TGCAGCGCTCAGTCTAGACAGGGGGTTACGAACACTGAAGCTTTCTTT
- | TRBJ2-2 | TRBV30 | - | CAWSEPAGELFF | TGTGCCTGGAGTGAGCCTGCCGGGGAGCTGTTTTTT
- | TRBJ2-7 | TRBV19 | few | CASSRKDGVFEQYF | TGTGCCAGTAGTCGTAAGGACGGGGTCTTTGAGCAGTACTTC
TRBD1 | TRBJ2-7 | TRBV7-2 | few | CASSGQGFSYEQYF | TGTGCCAGCAGCGGACAGGGGTTCTCCTACGAGCAGTACTTC
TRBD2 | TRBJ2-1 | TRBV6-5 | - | CASSPGTSGRGGKFF | TGTGCCAGCAGCCCGGGGACTAGCGGGAGGGGTGGTAAGTTCTTC
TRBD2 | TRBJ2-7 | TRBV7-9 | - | CASSLVAGGPYRNHEQYF | TGTGCCAGCAGCTTAGTAGCGGGAGGGCCTTACCGTAATCACGAGCAGTACTTC
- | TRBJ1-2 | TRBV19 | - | CASSITRRHDYTF | TGTGCCAGTAGTATTACGAGGCGGCACGACTACACCTTC
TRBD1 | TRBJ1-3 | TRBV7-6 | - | CASSLWATGTGSGNTIYF | TGTGCCAGCAGCTTATGGGCTACTGGGACAGGGTCCGGAAACACCATATATTTT
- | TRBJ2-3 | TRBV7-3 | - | CASSSMTGADTQYF | TGTGCCAGCAGCTCGATGACAGGAGCAGATACGCAGTATTTT
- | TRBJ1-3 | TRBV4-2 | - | CASSRSGEGAVRNTIYF | TGTGCCAGCAGCCGGTCCGGGGAGGGAGCGGTACGAAACACCATATATTTT
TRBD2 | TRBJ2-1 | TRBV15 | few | CATSSLTSGSGISSYNEQFF | TGTGCCACCAGCAGCTTGACGAGCGGTAGCGGGATAAGCTCCTACAATGAGCAGTTCTTC